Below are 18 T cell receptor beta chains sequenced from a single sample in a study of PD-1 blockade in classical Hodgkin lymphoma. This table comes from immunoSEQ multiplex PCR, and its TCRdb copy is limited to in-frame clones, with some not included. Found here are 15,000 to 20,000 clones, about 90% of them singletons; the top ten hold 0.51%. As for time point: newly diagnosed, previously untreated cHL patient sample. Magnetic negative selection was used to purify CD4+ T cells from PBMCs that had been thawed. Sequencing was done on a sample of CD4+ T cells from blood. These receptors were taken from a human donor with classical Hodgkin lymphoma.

CDR3 in amino acids: CASNPQINEKLFF. The CDR3 DNA reads TGTGCCAGCAACCCACAGATTAATGAAAAACTGTTTTTT. The genes are TRBV2 and TRBJ1-4, with D unclear. V shed 7 bases and J shed 4 bases, with 10 bases lying between them. Germline lookup yields CDR1 SNHLY and CDR2 FYNNEI. The CDR3 extends over 13 amino acids.

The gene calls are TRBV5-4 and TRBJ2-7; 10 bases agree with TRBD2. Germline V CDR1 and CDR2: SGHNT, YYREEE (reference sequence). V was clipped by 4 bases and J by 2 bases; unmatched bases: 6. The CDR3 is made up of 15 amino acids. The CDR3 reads CASSPRTSGPYEQYF. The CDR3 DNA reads TGTGCCAGCAGCCCCCGGACTAGCGGCCCCTACGAGCAGTACTTC. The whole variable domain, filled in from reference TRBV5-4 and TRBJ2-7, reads ETGVTQSPTHLIKTRGQQVTLRCSSQSGHNTVSWYQQALGQGPQFIFQYYREEENGRGNFPPRFSGLQFPNYSSELNVNALELDDSALYLCASSPRTSGPYEQYFGPGTRLTVT.

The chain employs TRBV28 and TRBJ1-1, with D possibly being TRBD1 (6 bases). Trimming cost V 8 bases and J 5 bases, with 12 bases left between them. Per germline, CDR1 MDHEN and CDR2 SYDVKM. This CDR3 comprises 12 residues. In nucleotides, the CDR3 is TGTGCCAGCGGAACAGGGCCGACTGAAGCTTTCTTT. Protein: CASGTGPTEAFF.

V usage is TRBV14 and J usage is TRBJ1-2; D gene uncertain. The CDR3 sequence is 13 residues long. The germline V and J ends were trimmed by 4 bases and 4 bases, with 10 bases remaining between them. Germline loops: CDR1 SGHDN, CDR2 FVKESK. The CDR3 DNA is TGTGCCAGCAGCCGGGTTGCACTCTATGGCTACACCTTC. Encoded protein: CASSRVALYGYTF.

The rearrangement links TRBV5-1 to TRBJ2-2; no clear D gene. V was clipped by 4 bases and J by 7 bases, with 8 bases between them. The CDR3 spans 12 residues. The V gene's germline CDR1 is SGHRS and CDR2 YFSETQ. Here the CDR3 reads CASSVWDGELFF. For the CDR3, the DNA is TGCGCCAGCAGCGTTTGGGACGGGGAGCTGTTTTTT.

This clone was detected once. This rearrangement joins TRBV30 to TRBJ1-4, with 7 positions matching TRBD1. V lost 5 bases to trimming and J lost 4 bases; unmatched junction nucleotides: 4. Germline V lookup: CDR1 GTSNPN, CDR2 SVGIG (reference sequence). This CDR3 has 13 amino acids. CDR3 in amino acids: CAWVGQFNEKLFF. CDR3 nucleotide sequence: TGTGCCTGGGTGGGACAGTTTAATGAAAAACTGTTTTTT.

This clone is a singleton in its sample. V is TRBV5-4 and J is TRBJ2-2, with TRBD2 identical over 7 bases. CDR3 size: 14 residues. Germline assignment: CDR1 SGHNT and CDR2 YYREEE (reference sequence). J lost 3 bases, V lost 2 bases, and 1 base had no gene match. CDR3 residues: CASSFGGDTGELFF. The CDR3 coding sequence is TGTGCCAGCAGCTTTGGGGGGGACACCGGGGAGCTGTTTTTT.

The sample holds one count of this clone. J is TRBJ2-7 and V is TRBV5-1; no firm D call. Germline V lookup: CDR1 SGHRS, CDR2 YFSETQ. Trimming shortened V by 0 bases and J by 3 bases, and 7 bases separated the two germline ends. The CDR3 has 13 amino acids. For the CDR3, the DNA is TGCGCCAGCAGCTTGGACTTCGACTACGAGCAGTACTTC. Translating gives CASSLDFDYEQYF. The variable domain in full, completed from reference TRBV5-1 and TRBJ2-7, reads KAGVTQTPRYLIKTRGQQVTLSCSPISGHRSVSWYQQTPGQGLQFLFEYFSETQRNKGNFPGRFSGRQFSNSRSEMNVSTLELGDSALYLCASSLDFDYEQYFGPGTRLTVT.

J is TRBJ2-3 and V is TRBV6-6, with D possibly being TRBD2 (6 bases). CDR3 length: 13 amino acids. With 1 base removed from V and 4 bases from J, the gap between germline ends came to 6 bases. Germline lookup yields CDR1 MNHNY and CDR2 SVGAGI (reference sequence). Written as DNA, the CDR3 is TGTGCCAGCAGTTACTGGGGGGCAGATACGCAGTATTTT. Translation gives CASSYWGADTQYF.

The CDR3, as DNA: TGTGCCAGCAGCCCGACTAGGGCCGGGGAGCTGTTTTTT. Its translation: CASSPTRAGELFF. The chain combines TRBV11-2 with TRBJ2-2, with a possible D match to TRBD2 (6 bases). V lost 5 bases, J lost 6 bases, and 10 bases lay in between. CDR1 and CDR2 from the germline V gene are SGHAT and FQNNGV. The CDR3 runs 13 residues. The whole variable domain, filled in from reference TRBV11-2 and TRBJ2-2, reads EAGVAQSPRYKIIEKRQSVAFWCNPISGHATLYWYQQILGQGPKLLIQFQNNGVVDDSQLPKDRFSAERLKGVDSTLKIQPAKLEDSAVYLCASSPTRAGELFFGEGSRLTVL.

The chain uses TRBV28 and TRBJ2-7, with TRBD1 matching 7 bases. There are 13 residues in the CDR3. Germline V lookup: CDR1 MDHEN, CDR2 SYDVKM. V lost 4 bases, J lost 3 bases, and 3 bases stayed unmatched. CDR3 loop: CASSWTGLYEQYF. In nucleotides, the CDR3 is TGTGCCAGCAGTTGGACAGGCCTCTACGAGCAGTACTTC.

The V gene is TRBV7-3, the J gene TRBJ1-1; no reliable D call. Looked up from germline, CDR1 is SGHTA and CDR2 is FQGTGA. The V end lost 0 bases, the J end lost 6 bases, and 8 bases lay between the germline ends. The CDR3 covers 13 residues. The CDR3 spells CASSLTGSSEAFF. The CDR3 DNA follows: TGTGCCAGCAGCTTAACAGGGAGCTCTGAAGCTTTCTTT.

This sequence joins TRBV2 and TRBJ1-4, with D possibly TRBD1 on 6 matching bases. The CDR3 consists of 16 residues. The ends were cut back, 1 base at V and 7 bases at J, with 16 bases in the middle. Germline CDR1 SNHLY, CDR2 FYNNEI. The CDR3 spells CASSEGVGGGFEKLFF. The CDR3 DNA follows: TGTGCCAGCAGTGAAGGTGTAGGGGGGGGTTTTGAAAAACTGTTTTTT.

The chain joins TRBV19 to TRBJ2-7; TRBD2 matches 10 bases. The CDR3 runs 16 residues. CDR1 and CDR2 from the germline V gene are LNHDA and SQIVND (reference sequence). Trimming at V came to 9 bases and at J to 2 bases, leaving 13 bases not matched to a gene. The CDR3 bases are TGTGCCAGCCGAACTGGAAGCGGGAGGGCGGCCTACGAGCAGTACTTC. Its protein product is CASRTGSGRAAYEQYF.

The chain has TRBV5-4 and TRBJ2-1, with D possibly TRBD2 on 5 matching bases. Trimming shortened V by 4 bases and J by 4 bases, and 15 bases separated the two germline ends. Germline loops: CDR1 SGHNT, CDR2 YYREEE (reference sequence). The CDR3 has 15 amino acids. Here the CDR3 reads CASSLRRAPYNEQFF. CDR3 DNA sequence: TGTGCCAGCAGCCTCCGGCGGGCCCCTTACAATGAGCAGTTCTTC. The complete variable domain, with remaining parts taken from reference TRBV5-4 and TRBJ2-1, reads ETGVTQSPTHLIKTRGQQVTLRCSSQSGHNTVSWYQQALGQGPQFIFQYYREEENGRGNFPPRFSGLQFPNYSSELNVNALELDDSALYLCASSLRRAPYNEQFFGPGTRLTVL.

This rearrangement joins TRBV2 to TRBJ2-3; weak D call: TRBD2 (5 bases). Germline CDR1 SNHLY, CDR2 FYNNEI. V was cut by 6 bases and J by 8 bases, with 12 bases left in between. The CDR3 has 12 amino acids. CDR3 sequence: CASRRDLGTQYF. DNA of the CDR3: TGTGCCAGCAGGAGGGATCTGGGTACGCAGTATTTT.

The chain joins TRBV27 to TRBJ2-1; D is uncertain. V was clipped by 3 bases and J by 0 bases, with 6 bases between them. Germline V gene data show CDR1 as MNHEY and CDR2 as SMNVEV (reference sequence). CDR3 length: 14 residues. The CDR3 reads CASSFFGSYNEQFF. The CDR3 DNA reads TGTGCCAGCAGTTTTTTTGGCTCCTACAATGAGCAGTTCTTC.

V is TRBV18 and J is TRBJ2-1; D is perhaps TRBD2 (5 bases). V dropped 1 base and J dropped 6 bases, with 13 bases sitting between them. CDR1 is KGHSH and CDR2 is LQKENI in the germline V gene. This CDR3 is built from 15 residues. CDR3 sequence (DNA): TGTGCCAGCTCACCACTAGCGAAAACCCTCAATGAGCAGTTCTTC. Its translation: CASSPLAKTLNEQFF.